This T cell receptor (beta chain) appears in the sequencing data of a study of blood T cell repertoires in COVID-19. CDR1 is MNHNS and CDR2 is SASEGT in the germline V gene. This CDR3 contains 14 residues. The V end lost 3 bases, the J end lost 5 bases, and 14 bases lay between the germline ends. Profiled with immunoSEQ multiplex PCR; TCRdb holds only in-frame clones, not every one. Of about 400,000 clones in the sample, around 87% are singletons; the top ten hold approximately 1.9%. The specimen was PBMCs or T cells enriched from blood (not recorded which). The sequence derives from a middle-aged man in a cohort exposed to, infected with or recovered from COVID-19 (not recorded which). The chain links TRBV6-1 to TRBJ2-7; possible D gene TRBD1, 5 bases. The CDR3 is CASSEQWTYDEQYF. DNA for the CDR3: TGTGCCAGCAGTGAGCAATGGACATACGACGAGCAGTACTTC.